A single sample is the source of the 14 T cell receptor beta chains below, sequenced in a study of human T cells and chemical hapten exposure. TCRdb passed the RACE reads through MiXCR, listing each CDR3 protein once. The sample shows 80,000 to 95,000 distinct CDR3 sequences, approximately 9.9% of them seen only once. As to time point: patch test 2, 6 weeks after DPC sensitization. Treatment of the sample: therapeutic diphenylcyclopropenone sensitization with weekly scalp DPC. Material: whole blood, obtained in connection with sensitization to the hapten diphenylcyclopropenone (DPC). The receptors derive from a middle-aged man with alopecia areata. Some clones in this sample may be carry-over from other donors' samples.

This clonotype was picked up a small number of times. V is TRBV7-8 and J is TRBJ2-3; D is unclear. The CDR3 extends over 11 amino acids. Germline V lookup: CDR1 SGHVS, CDR2 FQNEAQ. V lost 4 bases and J 6 bases, leaving 5 bases between the germline ends. CDR3 loop: CASSSMDTQYF. In DNA form, the CDR3 reads TGTGCCAGCAGCTCGATGGATACGCAGTATTTT.

The chain uses TRBV19 and TRBJ1-5, with TRBD1 identical over 7 bases. J gave up 3 bases and V 5 bases, and 7 bases lay outside the gene matches. The CDR3 has 15 residues. Germline V gene sequence: CDR1 LNHDA, CDR2 SQIVND (reference sequence). CDR3 nucleotide sequence: TGTGCCAGTAGTCTGACAGGGAGCGACAATCAGCCCCAGCATTTT. The encoded protein is CASSLTGSDNQPQHF.

This clonotype turned up a few times. V usage is TRBV29-1 and J usage is TRBJ2-7, with TRBD1 as a possible D gene (5 bases). Germline assignment: CDR1 SQVTM and CDR2 ANQGSEA. This CDR3 region has 14 residues. V was cut by 4 bases and J by 0 bases, with 13 bases left in between. The CDR3 reads CSVGYRLSSYEQYF. CDR3 coding DNA: TGCAGCGTTGGGTACAGGCTGAGCTCCTACGAGCAGTACTTC.

This clonotype was observed a handful of times. The V call is TRBV2, the J call TRBJ2-3; no firm D call. Germline CDR1 SNHLY, CDR2 FYNNEI. V was clipped by 10 bases and J by 3 bases, with 17 bases between them. This CDR3 comprises 14 residues. The CDR3 DNA is TGTGCCACCCTCACCGGCGGTTGGACAGATACGCAGTATTTT. Translation: CATLTGGWTDTQYF.

In this sample, this clonotype turned up a few times. The rearrangement uses TRBV14 and TRBJ2-2, with D tentatively TRBD2 (5 bases). Looked up from germline, CDR1 is SGHDN and CDR2 is FVKESK. The V end lost 3 bases, the J end lost 5 bases, and 16 bases lay between the germline ends. The CDR3 extends over 16 amino acids. CDR3 protein: CASSQEVSLITGELFF. The DNA for the CDR3 is TGTGCCAGCAGCCAGGAGGTTTCCCTGATTACCGGGGAGCTGTTTTTT.

This clonotype was observed a few times. The chain couples TRBV7-3 to TRBJ1-1, with D perhaps TRBD1 (5 bases). V lost 0 bases and J lost 2, with 10 bases in between. This CDR3 has 15 residues. Germline CDR1 SGHTA, CDR2 FQGTGA. CDR3 sequence reads: CASSLTKTANTEAFF. CDR3 sequence (DNA): TGTGCCAGCAGCTTAACTAAGACAGCAAACACTGAAGCTTTCTTT.

This clonotype was counted only a few times. The chain employs TRBV18 and TRBJ2-7, with unresolved D. Germline CDR1 and CDR2: KGHSH and LQKENI. The CDR3 length is 14 residues. The V gene lost 3 bases and the J gene lost 5 bases, with 14 bases spanning the gap. CDR3 DNA sequence: TGTGCCAGCTCACCCCAGGCCGCTACTAACGAGCAGTACTTC. Protein product: CASSPQAATNEQYF. The full variable domain, with the rest looked up from reference TRBV18 and TRBJ2-7, is NAGVMQNPRHLVRRRGQEARLRCSPMKGHSHVYWYRQLPEEGLKFMVYLQKENIIDESGMPKERFSAEFPKEGPSILRIQQVVRGDSAAYFCASSPQAATNEQYFGPGTRLTVT.

The chain uses TRBV14 and TRBJ2-5; D not resolved. The CDR3 is 12 residues long. V lost 3 bases and J lost 7, with 9 bases in between. From germline, CDR1 is SGHDN and CDR2 FVKESK. The CDR3 DNA is TGTGCCAGCAGCCAGGATTCATGGACCCAGTACTTC. The encoded protein is CASSQDSWTQYF.

The gene calls are TRBV19 and TRBJ2-7, with 10 bases aligning to TRBD2. Germline CDR1 LNHDA, CDR2 SQIVND (reference sequence). The V and J ends lost 5 bases and 2 bases, in that order; junction bases with no gene match: 6. The CDR3 loop spans 15 amino acids. The CDR3 loop is CASSVGTSVAYEQYF. CDR3 bases: TGTGCCAGTAGTGTGGGGACTAGCGTCGCCTACGAGCAGTACTTC.

The gene calls are TRBV27 and TRBJ2-7; 9 bases align to TRBD1. This CDR3 has 14 amino acids. The V gene end was trimmed by 4 bases and the J gene end by 4 bases; junction bases not matched to a gene: 5. Per germline, CDR1 MNHEY and CDR2 SMNVEV (reference sequence). CDR3 residues: CASSYDRGIYEQYF. CDR3 nucleotide sequence: TGTGCCAGCAGTTACGACAGGGGGATTTACGAGCAGTACTTC.

The sample holds many counts of this clonotype. The rearrangement links TRBV11-1 to TRBJ1-1; the match to TRBD1 covers 8 bases. Germline trimming cut 5 bases from V and 3 bases from J; bases unmatched to any gene: 5. The CDR3 sequence is 14 residues long. CDR1 SGHAT and CDR2 FQDESV come from the germline V gene (reference sequence). In nucleotides, the CDR3 is TGTGCCAGCAGCCGCCAGGGGGCGGACACTGAAGCTTTCTTT. This encodes CASSRQGADTEAFF.

The CDR3 is CSARGPGGKDQPQHF. CDR3 nucleotide sequence: TGCAGTGCTAGAGGTCCGGGGGGGAAAGATCAGCCCCAGCATTTT. This chain uses TRBV20-1 with TRBJ1-5; possible D gene TRBD1, 5 bases. Between the trimmed V and J ends, which lost 1 base and 5 bases, there was a span of 15 bases. This CDR3 has 15 amino acids. Per germline, CDR1 DFQATT and CDR2 SNEGSKA (reference sequence).

The chain employs TRBV19 and TRBJ2-7; D perhaps matches TRBD2 (6 bases). The CDR3 has 14 residues. Germline values: CDR1 LNHDA, CDR2 SQIVND (reference sequence). Trimming cost V 4 bases and J 5 bases, with 15 bases left between them. The CDR3, as DNA: TGTGCCAGTAGTAGGACCGCCGGGAGCCACGAGCAGTACGTC. Translating it yields CASSRTAGSHEQYV.

As regards this clonotype: A much larger clone lies a single base off, so this may be a read error. This rearrangement joins TRBV5-1 to TRBJ2-6, with D unresolved. CDR1 and CDR2 (germline): SGHRS, YFSETQ. This CDR3 is 15 amino acids long. Trimming pared 0 bases from V and 2 bases from J, leaving 6 bases between. As DNA, the CDR3 is TGCGCCAGCAGCTTGGAAGGGACTGGGGCCAACGTCCTGACTTTC. This encodes CASSLEGTGANVLTF.